The 13 T cell receptor beta chains presented below share a single source sample, sequenced in a study of blood T cell repertoires in COVID-19. The repertoire was sequenced with immunoSEQ multiplex PCR; TCRdb's copy has only in-frame clones and lacks some. The sample records approximately 160,000 clones, around nine tenths being singletons. Source material: peripheral blood. The receptor set was obtained from a man aged 45 to 65 with acute or convalescent COVID-19.

This chain links TRBV5-4 with TRBJ2-1, with D perhaps matching TRBD2 (5 bases). This CDR3 has 14 residues. The V gene lost 4 bases and the J gene lost 3 bases, with 11 bases spanning the gap. The V gene's germline CDR1 is SGHNT and CDR2 YYREEE (reference sequence). CDR3 nucleotide sequence: TGTGCCAGCAGCCCGAGAGACTACTACAATGAGCAGTTCTTC. It yields the protein CASSPRDYYNEQFF. The full variable domain, with the rest looked up from reference TRBV5-4 and TRBJ2-1, is ETGVTQSPTHLIKTRGQQVTLRCSSQSGHNTVSWYQQALGQGPQFIFQYYREEENGRGNFPPRFSGLQFPNYSSELNVNALELDDSALYLCASSPRDYYNEQFFGPGTRLTVL.

This chain connects TRBV29-1 to TRBJ1-5; 10 bases fit TRBD1. V was pared by 4 bases and J by 5 bases, with 5 bases of the junction left unmatched. The germline V gene has CDR1 SQVTM and CDR2 ANQGSEA. CDR3 length equals 14 residues. The CDR3 sequence: CSVGDRGADQPQHF. The CDR3 nucleotides are TGCAGCGTTGGGGACAGGGGTGCCGATCAGCCCCAGCATTTT.

The V and J genes are TRBV28 and TRBJ2-3, with D tentatively TRBD1 (5 bases). In germline, CDR1 is MDHEN, CDR2 SYDVKM. V dropped 6 bases and J dropped 1 base, with 17 bases sitting between them. The CDR3 sequence is 16 residues long. DNA of the CDR3: TGTGCCAGCAGCTTACCGATTACAGGCGGCACAGATACGCAGTATTTT. Its translation: CASSLPITGGTDTQYF.

The rearrangement joins TRBV10-3 to TRBJ1-1, with D possibly being TRBD1 (5 bases). CDR1 and CDR2 (germline): ENHRY, SYGVKD. The CDR3 is 12 amino acids. The V gene lost 9 bases and the J gene lost 3 bases, with 11 bases spanning the gap. The CDR3 is CAISPGYTEAFF. The CDR3 coding sequence is TGTGCCATATCCCCAGGGTACACTGAAGCTTTCTTT.

The chain recombines TRBV5-6 with TRBJ2-7; TRBD2 agrees at 12 bases. Germline V lookup: CDR1 SGHDT, CDR2 YYEEEE. The CDR3 is 16 residues long. V shed 0 bases, J shed 3 bases, and the junction held 4 bases outside the gene matches. The CDR3 coding sequence is TGTGCCAGCAGCTTGGGAGGACTAGCGGGACTCTACGAGCAGTACGTC. Translating it yields CASSLGGLAGLYEQYV.

The count of this clone is one. This chain connects TRBV9 to TRBJ1-2; the D is unclear. Germline loops: CDR1 SGDLS, CDR2 YYNGEE. CDR3 length: 14 amino acids. V shed 0 bases and J shed 4 bases, with 10 bases lying between them. CDR3 in DNA: TGTGCCAGCAGCGTAGATTCCCCCCGCTATGGCTACACCTTC. It translates to CASSVDSPRYGYTF.

The chain employs TRBV11-2 and TRBJ1-6; a weak D match, TRBD1 (5 bases). Per the germline V gene, CDR1 is SGHAT and CDR2 is FQNNGV. Trimming removed 0 bases at V and 7 bases at J, with 25 bases between. The CDR3 length is 20 residues. CDR3 sequence: CASSLDPPLGTPTRNSPLHF. CDR3 coding DNA: TGTGCCAGCAGCTTAGATCCCCCGCTGGGGACTCCTACCAGGAATTCACCCCTCCACTTT.

CDR3 residues: CASSLLAGVLEQYF. The CDR3 coding sequence is TGTGCCAGCAGCTTGTTAGCGGGAGTGCTTGAGCAGTACTTC. The V call is TRBV7-2, the J call TRBJ2-7, with 9 positions matching TRBD2. The length of the CDR3 is 14 residues. Germline V gene lookup returns CDR1 SGHTA and CDR2 FQGNSA. With V trimmed by 3 bases and J by 7 bases, 7 bases remained unmatched.

This chain links TRBV15 with TRBJ1-1; D gene unclear. Germline V gene sequence: CDR1 LNHNV, CDR2 YYDKDF (reference sequence). The CDR3 covers 13 residues. V lost 3 bases, J lost 2 bases, and 7 bases lay in between. The CDR3 DNA is TGTGCCACCAGCAGGGACTATAACACTGAAGCTTTCTTT. It translates to CATSRDYNTEAFF.

About this clone itself: Here the CDR3 omits its conserved ending phenylalanine or tryptophan, so a read error is the likely source. No DNA is shown, since the ends of the CDR3 on it are uncertain; the CDR3 is the one TCRdb lists. J is TRBJ2-4 and V is TRBV3-1 (or the pseudogene TRBV3-2); the D call of TRBD2 is as the table states it, not checked on the DNA. Both ends counted, the CDR3 spans 12 residues. Germline V gene lookup returns CDR1 LGHDT and CDR2 YNNKEL (reference sequence). The CDR3 here is CASSLARRALVL.

The chain uses TRBV15 and TRBJ2-1, with 8 bases identical to TRBD2. CDR3 length: 14 amino acids. The germline CDR1 and CDR2 sequences are LNHNV and YYDKDF (reference sequence). V was clipped by 6 bases and J by 4 bases; unmatched bases: 5. This chain's CDR3 is CATSLSGAYNEQFF. For the CDR3, the DNA is TGTGCCACCAGTCTTAGCGGGGCTTACAATGAGCAGTTCTTC.

The chain couples TRBV9 to TRBJ2-7, with TRBD1 matching over 10 bases. V shed 4 bases, J shed 6 bases, and the junction held 10 bases outside the gene matches. Per germline, CDR1 SGDLS and CDR2 YYNGEE. CDR3 length equals 15 residues. The CDR3 loop is CASSPGGQGLPEQYV. The CDR3 nucleotides are TGTGCCAGCAGCCCCGGGGGACAGGGGCTTCCCGAGCAGTACGTC.

This rearrangement joins TRBV4-3 to TRBJ2-3; TRBD1 is a possible D gene (6 bases). The germline V gene encodes CDR1 LGHNA and CDR2 YSLEER. This CDR3 has 14 residues. The germline V and J ends were trimmed by 2 bases and 4 bases, with 10 bases remaining between them. The DNA of the CDR3 is TGCGCCAGCAGCCAACTCGGGACACCAGATACGCAGTATTTT. This codes for CASSQLGTPDTQYF.